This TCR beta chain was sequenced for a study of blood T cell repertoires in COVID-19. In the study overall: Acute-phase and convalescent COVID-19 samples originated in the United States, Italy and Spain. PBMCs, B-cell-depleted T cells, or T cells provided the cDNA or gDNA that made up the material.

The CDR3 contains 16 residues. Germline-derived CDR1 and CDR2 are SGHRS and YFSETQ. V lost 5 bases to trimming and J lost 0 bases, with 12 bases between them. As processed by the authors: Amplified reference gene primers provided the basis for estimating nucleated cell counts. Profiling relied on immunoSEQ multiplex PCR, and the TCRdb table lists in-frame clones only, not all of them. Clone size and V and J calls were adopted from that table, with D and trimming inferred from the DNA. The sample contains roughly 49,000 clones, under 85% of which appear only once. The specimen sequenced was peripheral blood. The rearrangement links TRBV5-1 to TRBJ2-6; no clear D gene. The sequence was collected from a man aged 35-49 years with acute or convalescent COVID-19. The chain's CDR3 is CASRLTPISGANVLTF. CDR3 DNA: TGCGCCAGCAGACTGACACCTATCTCTGGGGCCAACGTCCTGACTTTC. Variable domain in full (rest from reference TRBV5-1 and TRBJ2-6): KAGVTQTPRYLIKTRGQQVTLSCSPISGHRSVSWYQQTPGQGLQFLFEYFSETQRNKGNFPGRFSGRQFSNSRSEMNVSTLELGDSALYLCASRLTPISGANVLTFGAGSRLTVL.